The clone carrying this T cell receptor (beta chain) was seen just once. This specimen belongs to a study of blood T cell repertoires in COVID-19. Overall study context: Italy, Spain and the United States were the sources of the convalescent and acute COVID-19 samples. PBMCs, B-cell-depleted T cells, or T cells provided the cDNA or gDNA that made up the material.

The CDR3 consists of 16 residues. Germline CDR1 and CDR2: LNHNV and YYDKDF (reference sequence). The ends were cut back, 3 bases at V and 3 bases at J, with 18 bases in the middle. The authors' processing: Reference gene primer amplification in the assay estimated nucleated cell counts. Profiling relied on immunoSEQ multiplex PCR, and the TCRdb table lists in-frame clones only, not all of them. V and J calls and clone size follow that table, whereas D and trimming were derived from the DNA. The data show approximately 190,000 clones, with about four fifths seen just once and roughly 4.6% held by the top ten.

The TCR was taken from a woman aged 70-85 years with active or convalescent COVID-19. The sequencing sample was made of peripheral blood. The rearrangement uses TRBV15 and TRBJ2-7; possibly TRBD2 for D (8 bases). The CDR3 sequence: CATSRGQIAGNYEQYF. The DNA of the CDR3 is TGTGCCACCAGCAGGGGACAGATAGCGGGAAACTACGAGCAGTACTTC.